This T cell receptor beta chain was identified in a study of Graves' ophthalmopathy and Graves' hyperthyroidism. Study findings and constraints: Detection in blood was also observed for most expanded thyroid clonotypes above 0.001 frequency.

Stable hyperthyroidism meant no progression to ophthalmopathy within 18 months of follow-up. This clonotype showed up many times. What it binds is unknown. Germline V gene sequence: CDR1 MGHRA, CDR2 YSYEKL. This CDR3 comprises 13 residues. The V end lost 4 bases, the J end lost 3 bases, and 10 bases lay between the germline ends. RNA served as the template for amplifying TCR beta CDR3 regions. Following a first-round RT-PCR that used HTBI primers, a second-round multiplex PCR was carried out. TCRdb redid the calling of the multiplex PCR reads with MiXCR, one entry per CDR3 protein. Of roughly 400,000 distinct CDR3 sequences listed, about 16% are singletons.

This receptor was identified in a woman under 30 with stable Graves' hyperthyroidism. The chain uses TRBV4-1 and TRBJ2-7; D might be TRBD2 (6 bases). Input material: peripheral blood. CDR3 nucleotide sequence: TGCGCCAGCAGCCGGGAGGAGAGCTACGAGCAGTACTTC. Its translation: CASSREESYEQYF.